The 20 T cell receptor beta chains in this list originate from one sample, sequenced in a study of T cell repertoires in ileal Crohn's disease. Some clones are missing from TCRdb's copy, which holds only in-frame ones; the method was immunoSEQ multiplex PCR. The sample lists thousands of clones, 75% to 90% occurring once. The sequencing sample was made of ileal tissue. The source is an adult with Crohn's disease.

The V call is TRBV6-5, the J call TRBJ2-7; 14 bases are a match to TRBD2. CDR1 and CDR2 from the germline V gene are MNHEY and SVGAGI. V gave up 10 bases and J gave up 6 bases; unmatched junction bases: 5. The CDR3 contains 13 residues. CDR3 region: CATRGLAGGEQYF. The CDR3 DNA sequence: TGTGCCACCCGAGGACTAGCGGGGGGCGAGCAGTACTTC.

This sequence joins TRBV30 and TRBJ2-1, with 10 positions matching TRBD2. Per germline, CDR1 GTSNPN and CDR2 SVGIG (reference sequence). The J segment lost 9 bases and the V segment lost 0 bases, leaving 8 bases of the junction unmatched. CDR3 length equals 15 residues. In DNA form, the CDR3 reads TGTGCCTGGAGTGTACTAAGCGGGGGGGCCGTTGAGCAGTTCTTC. Protein: CAWSVLSGGAVEQFF.

This clone came up once. The chain has TRBV25-1 and TRBJ1-2; tentative D call: TRBD1 (5 bases). CDR3 length equals 12 residues. Germline V gene data show CDR1 as MGHDK and CDR2 as SYGVNS. Trimming cost V 3 bases and J 6 bases, with 8 bases left between them. In DNA form, the CDR3 reads TGTGCCAGCAGTGACAGGGCTGATGGCTACACCTTC. Translated, it gives CASSDRADGYTF.

The rearrangement links TRBV7-9 to TRBJ1-6, with a possible D match to TRBD1 (5 bases). Germline V gene lookup returns CDR1 SEHNR and CDR2 FQNEAQ (reference sequence). The ends were cut back, 5 bases at V and 2 bases at J, with 16 bases in the middle. The CDR3 runs 17 residues. The CDR3 protein is CASSRGEGATYNSPLHF. CDR3 sequence (DNA): TGTGCCAGCAGCCGAGGGGAGGGTGCCACCTATAATTCACCCCTCCACTTT.

Comment on this clone: One end of the junction varies from germline; a read error may be responsible. This chain joins TRBV29-1 and TRBJ2-5; TRBD2 is a possible D gene (5 bases). The DNA end is a closer match to TRBJ2-7, so the J assignment may be wrong. The CDR3 runs 8 residues. Germline CDR1 and CDR2: SQVTM and ANQGSEA. The CDR3 loop is CKRPEQYF. In nucleotides, the CDR3 is TGTAAGCGGCCCGAGCAGTACTTC.

This clone was seen a single time. The J gene is TRBJ1-5, the V gene TRBV28; TRBD1 is a possible D gene (5 bases). Germline V gene lookup returns CDR1 MDHEN and CDR2 SYDVKM. Trimming removed 2 bases at V and 3 bases at J, with 11 bases between. This CDR3 region has 15 residues. CDR3 nucleotide sequence: TGTGCCAGCAGTTTAGGTGGGGCGCACAATCAGCCCCAGCATTTT. This codes for CASSLGGAHNQPQHF.

V usage is TRBV5-1 and J usage is TRBJ2-1; 8 bases map to TRBD1. The CDR3 extends over 17 amino acids. CDR1 is SGHRS, CDR2 YFSETQ, per germline. V shed 1 base and J 0 bases; nucleotides not matched to a gene: 6. The CDR3 region has the DNA TGCGCCAGCAGCTTGCGGGGGACAGGTAGCTCCTACAATGAGCAGTTCTTC. Protein sequence: CASSLRGTGSSYNEQFF.

This chain links TRBV11-2 with TRBJ2-3; TRBD2 matches at 10 bases. CDR3 length: 17 amino acids. Trimming took 4 bases from V and 5 from J; bases not matched to a gene: 12. Germline CDR1 SGHAT, CDR2 FQNNGV. The CDR3 protein is CASSSINSGGQGDTQYF. CDR3 in DNA: TGTGCCAGCAGCTCTATTAATAGCGGGGGGCAGGGAGATACGCAGTATTTT.

This clone has just a few counts. V gene TRBV29-1 combines with J gene TRBJ2-7; maybe TRBD1 (6 bases). CDR1 is SQVTM, CDR2 ANQGSEA, per germline. This CDR3 spans 13 amino acids. Between the trimmed V and J ends, which lost 4 bases and 6 bases, there was a span of 16 bases. The chain's CDR3 is CSVGPTGSGEQYF. CDR3 bases: TGCAGCGTTGGACCTACAGGGTCCGGCGAGCAGTACTTC.

The rearrangement uses TRBV10-3 and TRBJ2-7; TRBD1 matches 9 bases. V lost 2 bases to trimming and J lost 2 bases; unmatched junction nucleotides: 4. Germline V gives CDR1 ENHRY, CDR2 SYGVKD. This CDR3 has 15 amino acids. The DNA for the CDR3 is TGTGCCATCAGTGAGGGGACAGGGAGTGCCTACGAGCAGTACTTC. It codes for CAISEGTGSAYEQYF.

The rearrangement joins TRBV10-3 to TRBJ1-1; D uncertain. The V and J ends lost 3 bases and 7 bases respectively, with 15 bases between them. This CDR3 is 14 amino acids long. Germline V gene data show CDR1 as ENHRY and CDR2 as SYGVKD. The CDR3 nucleotides read TGTGCCATCAGTGACCGACCCGGGAGACATGAAGCTTTCTTT. Translation gives CAISDRPGRHEAFF.

The chain has TRBV5-6 and TRBJ2-7, with a possible D match to TRBD2 (6 bases). Per germline, CDR1 SGHDT and CDR2 YYEEEE. The V end was cut by 4 bases, the J end by 12 bases, with 26 bases between. The length of the CDR3 is 15 residues. CDR3 sequence reads: CASSIAGTEQGRRYF. The CDR3 DNA sequence: TGTGCCAGCAGCATCGCGGGGACCGAGCAGGGAAGGCGGTACTTC.

This clone was detected only a few times. This chain joins TRBV9 and TRBJ2-1, with 9 bases lining up with TRBD2. This CDR3 spans 13 amino acids. Per the germline V gene, CDR1 is SGDLS and CDR2 is YYNGEE. V lost 3 bases, J lost 10 bases, and 5 bases stayed unmatched. Here the CDR3 reads CASSAGLAREQFF. The CDR3 DNA sequence: TGTGCCAGCAGCGCGGGACTAGCTAGGGAGCAGTTCTTC.

In this sample, this clone turned up a few times. This chain links TRBV10-3 with TRBJ1-1, with D maybe TRBD1 (6 bases). V dropped 4 bases and J dropped 4 bases, with 10 bases sitting between them. Looked up from germline, CDR1 is ENHRY and CDR2 is SYGVKD. The CDR3 totals 13 residues. In nucleotides, the CDR3 is TGTGCCATCAGTGCGGGGGGGCCCACTGAAGCTTTCTTT. This sequence encodes CAISAGGPTEAFF.

This chain joins TRBV4-3 and TRBJ1-1; D may be TRBD1 (6 bases). The germline V gene has CDR1 LGHNA and CDR2 YSLEER. The CDR3 runs to 15 residues. The V end was cut by 4 bases, the J end by 1 base, with 13 bases between. The CDR3 DNA is TGCGCCAGCAGCCCCAGACAGGCTAGGAACACTGAAGCTTTCTTT. This encodes CASSPRQARNTEAFF.

The chain couples TRBV4-3 to TRBJ1-1; D unresolved. This CDR3 comprises 14 residues. Germline CDR1 and CDR2: LGHNA and YSLEER. V lost 4 bases to trimming and J lost 0 bases, with 9 bases between them. CDR3 region: CASSPWPLNTEAFF. The DNA of the CDR3 is TGCGCCAGCAGCCCGTGGCCGTTGAACACTGAAGCTTTCTTT.

This chain links TRBV5-1 with TRBJ1-5, with D hard to call. V was clipped by 0 bases and J by 3 bases, with 7 bases between them. The CDR3 spans 14 residues. Germline V gene lookup returns CDR1 SGHRS and CDR2 YFSETQ. CDR3 sequence reads: CASSLGGDNQPQHF. DNA of the CDR3: TGCGCCAGCAGCTTGGGCGGAGACAATCAGCCCCAGCATTTT.

The J gene is TRBJ1-5, the V gene TRBV30; TRBD1 is a possible D gene (5 bases). The CDR3 extends over 14 amino acids. V lost 3 bases, J lost 2 bases, and 11 bases lay in between. Germline V gene sequence: CDR1 GTSNPN, CDR2 SVGIG (reference sequence). The CDR3 spells CAWRGGNGNQPQHF. The CDR3 nucleotides read TGTGCCTGGAGGGGGGGGAATGGCAATCAGCCCCAGCATTTT.

The chain links TRBV5-1 to TRBJ2-5, with a possible D match to TRBD2 (5 bases). The V and J ends lost 2 bases and 1 base respectively, with 9 bases between them. The CDR3 extends over 14 amino acids. Germline V gene sequence: CDR1 SGHRS, CDR2 YFSETQ. The CDR3 loop is CASSFQAAQETQYF. DNA of the CDR3: TGCGCCAGCAGCTTCCAAGCGGCCCAAGAGACCCAGTACTTC.

Only a few counts were recorded for this clone. This rearrangement joins TRBV27 to TRBJ1-5, with D unclear. The germline V gene encodes CDR1 MNHEY and CDR2 SMNVEV (reference sequence). The CDR3 totals 15 residues. The V gene lost 3 bases and the J gene lost 4 bases, with 13 bases spanning the gap. The CDR3 reads CASSFSRRTNQPQHF. The CDR3 DNA sequence: TGTGCCAGCAGTTTCTCACGGAGAACTAATCAGCCCCAGCATTTT.